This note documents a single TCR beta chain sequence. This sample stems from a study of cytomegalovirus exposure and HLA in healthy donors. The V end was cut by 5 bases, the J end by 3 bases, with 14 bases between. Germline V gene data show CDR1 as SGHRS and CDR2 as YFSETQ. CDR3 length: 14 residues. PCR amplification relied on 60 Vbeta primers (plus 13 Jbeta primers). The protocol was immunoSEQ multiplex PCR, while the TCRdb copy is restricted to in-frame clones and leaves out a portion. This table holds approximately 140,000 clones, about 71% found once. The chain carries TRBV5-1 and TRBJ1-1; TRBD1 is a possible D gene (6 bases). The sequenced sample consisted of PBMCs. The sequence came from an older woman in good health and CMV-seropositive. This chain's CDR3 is CASRSGQTYTEAFF. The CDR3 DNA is TGCGCCAGCAGGTCCGGACAGACATACACTGAAGCTTTCTTT.